One and the same sample provided the 10 T cell receptor beta chains below, sequenced in a study of blood T cell repertoires in COVID-19. Clones were sequenced by immunoSEQ multiplex PCR, and TCRdb holds only the in-frame ones, with some missing. Of around 200,000 clones listed, around 87% are singletons. Material: peripheral blood. The receptor set was obtained from a man aged 35 to 55 with active or convalescent COVID-19.

This clone was seen more than once but under ten times. This chain uses TRBV15 with TRBJ1-5, with a tentative D call TRBD1 (6 bases). CDR3 length equals 14 residues. Trimming pared 0 bases from V and 9 bases from J, leaving 12 bases between. Germline CDR1 and CDR2: LNHNV and YYDKDF (reference sequence). CDR3 coding DNA: TGTGCCACCAGCAGAGATGAGGGGGATTGGCCCCAGCATTTT. It specifies CATSRDEGDWPQHF.

The genes are TRBV9 and TRBJ2-5, with D perhaps matching TRBD2 (7 bases). In germline, CDR1 is SGDLS, CDR2 YYNGEE. The CDR3 loop spans 14 amino acids. Trimming took off 0 bases at V and 3 bases at J, with 9 bases between the two ends. CDR3 protein: CASSVGGGEETQYF. The DNA for the CDR3 is TGTGCCAGCAGCGTAGGAGGGGGGGAAGAGACCCAGTACTTC.

This chain connects TRBV13 to TRBJ1-2, with 7 nucleotides matching TRBD1. The CDR3 loop spans 16 amino acids. Per germline, CDR1 PRHDT and CDR2 FYEKMQ (reference sequence). V lost 4 bases to trimming and J lost 3 bases; unmatched junction nucleotides: 11. The CDR3 coding sequence is TGTGCCAGCAGCTCTACCCGACAGGGCAATGACTATGGCTACACCTTC. As protein: CASSSTRQGNDYGYTF. Supplemented by reference TRBV13 and TRBJ1-2, the full variable domain reads AAGVIQSPRHLIKEKRETATLKCYPIPRHDTVYWYQQGPGQDPQFLISFYEKMQSDKGSIPDRFSAQQFSDYHSELNMSSLELGDSALYFCASSSTRQGNDYGYTFGSGTRLTVV.

This sequence joins TRBV19 and TRBJ1-4, with D unclear. The CDR3 runs 12 residues. Looked up from germline, CDR1 is LNHDA and CDR2 is SQIVND (reference sequence). V lost 4 bases to trimming and J lost 5 bases, with 5 bases between them. In DNA form, the CDR3 reads TGTGCCAGTAGTAGAGTGAATGAAAAACTGTTTTTT. Protein: CASSRVNEKLFF.

V gene TRBV3-1 (or the pseudogene TRBV3-2) combines with J gene TRBJ1-4; D is perhaps TRBD1 (5 bases). CDR3 size: 15 residues. Trimming took off 5 bases at V and 2 bases at J, with 12 bases between the two ends. The germline gives CDR1 LGHDT, CDR2 YNNKEL (reference sequence). As DNA, the CDR3 is TGTGCCAGCAGCACGATGGCAGGGACTAATGAAAAACTGTTTTTT. Protein: CASSTMAGTNEKLFF.

The V and J genes are TRBV28 and TRBJ2-7; a weak D match, TRBD1 (5 bases). V gave up 7 bases and J gave up 6 bases, with 10 bases separating them. CDR1 and CDR2 from the germline V gene are MDHEN and SYDVKM. There are 11 residues in the CDR3. The CDR3 sequence is CASKGFGEQYF. Written as DNA, the CDR3 is TGTGCCAGCAAGGGGTTTGGCGAGCAGTACTTC.

This chain links TRBV18 with TRBJ2-7; TRBD1 agrees at 10 bases. The CDR3 is made up of 16 amino acids. The germline CDR1 and CDR2 sequences are KGHSH and LQKENI. J gave up 3 bases and V 5 bases, and 10 bases lay outside the gene matches. The CDR3 here is CASSTSLGTGVYEQYF. The CDR3, as DNA: TGTGCCAGCTCAACAAGCCTCGGGACAGGGGTCTACGAGCAGTACTTC.

The chain uses TRBV6-5 and TRBJ1-1, with D uncertain. Between the trimmed V and J ends, which lost 5 bases and 6 bases, there was a span of 10 bases. The CDR3 runs 12 residues. Germline V gene sequence: CDR1 MNHEY, CDR2 SVGAGI. The CDR3 region is CASSPRGAEAFF. In DNA form, the CDR3 reads TGTGCCAGCAGTCCTCGAGGAGCTGAAGCTTTCTTT.

The V gene is TRBV29-1, the J gene TRBJ2-2; a possible D gene is TRBD2 (5 bases). The CDR3 is 14 amino acids. Germline CDR1 reads SQVTM; CDR2 reads ANQGSEA. The V end was cut by 2 bases, the J end by 7 bases, with 14 bases between. The CDR3 nucleotides are TGCAGCGTTGAATTCACGGGATCTCGCGGGGAGCTGTTTTTT. Translated, it gives CSVEFTGSRGELFF.

This sequence joins TRBV19 and TRBJ1-1; TRBD1 aligns across 9 bases. CDR1 and CDR2 (germline): LNHDA, SQIVND (reference sequence). The CDR3 runs 16 residues. V was pared by 6 bases and J by 3 bases, with 11 bases of the junction left unmatched. The CDR3, as DNA: TGTGCCAGTAGAGTAGGGACAGGGACGGTAGACACTGAAGCTTTCTTT. This gives the protein CASRVGTGTVDTEAFF.